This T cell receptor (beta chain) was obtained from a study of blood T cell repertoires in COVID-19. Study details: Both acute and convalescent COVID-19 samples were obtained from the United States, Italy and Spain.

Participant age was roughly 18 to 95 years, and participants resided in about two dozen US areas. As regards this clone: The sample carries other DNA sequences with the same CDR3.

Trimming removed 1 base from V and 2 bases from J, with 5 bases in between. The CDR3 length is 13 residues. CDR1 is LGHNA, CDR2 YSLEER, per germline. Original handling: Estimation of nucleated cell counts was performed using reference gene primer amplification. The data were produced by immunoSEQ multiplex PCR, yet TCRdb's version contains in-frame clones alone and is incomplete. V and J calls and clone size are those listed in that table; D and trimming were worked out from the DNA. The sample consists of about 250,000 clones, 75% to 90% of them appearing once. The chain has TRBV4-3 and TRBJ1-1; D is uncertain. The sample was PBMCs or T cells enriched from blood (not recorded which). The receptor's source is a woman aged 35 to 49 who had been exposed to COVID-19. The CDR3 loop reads CASSQVQNTEAFF. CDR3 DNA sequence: TGCGCCAGCAGCCAAGTTCAAAACACTGAAGCTTTCTTT.